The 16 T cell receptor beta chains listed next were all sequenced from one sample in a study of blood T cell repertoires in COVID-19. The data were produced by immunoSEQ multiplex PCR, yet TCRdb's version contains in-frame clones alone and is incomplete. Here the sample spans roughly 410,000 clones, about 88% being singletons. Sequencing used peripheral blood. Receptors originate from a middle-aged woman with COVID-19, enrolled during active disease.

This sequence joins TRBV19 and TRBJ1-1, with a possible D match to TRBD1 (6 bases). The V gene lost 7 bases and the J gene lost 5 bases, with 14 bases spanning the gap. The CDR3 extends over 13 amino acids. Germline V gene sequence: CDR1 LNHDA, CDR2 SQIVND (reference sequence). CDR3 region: CASKTGPKTEAFF. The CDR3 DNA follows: TGTGCCAGTAAAACAGGGCCCAAAACTGAAGCTTTCTTT. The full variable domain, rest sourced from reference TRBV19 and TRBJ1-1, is DGGITQSPKYLFRKEGQNVTLSCEQNLNHDAMYWYRQDPGQGLRLIYYSQIVNDFQKGDIAEGYSVSREKKESFPLTVTSAQKNPTAFYLCASKTGPKTEAFFGQGTRLTVV.

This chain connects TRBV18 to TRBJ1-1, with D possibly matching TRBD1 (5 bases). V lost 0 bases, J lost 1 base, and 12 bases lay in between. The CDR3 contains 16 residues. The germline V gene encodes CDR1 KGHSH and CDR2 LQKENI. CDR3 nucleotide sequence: TGTGCCAGCTCACCACCGAACGCACAGGAGAACACTGAAGCTTTCTTT. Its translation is CASSPPNAQENTEAFF.

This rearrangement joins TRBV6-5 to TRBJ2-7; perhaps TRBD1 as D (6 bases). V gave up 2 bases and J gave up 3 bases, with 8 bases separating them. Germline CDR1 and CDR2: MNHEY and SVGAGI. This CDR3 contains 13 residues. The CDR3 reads CASSYDRYYEQYF. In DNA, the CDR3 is TGTGCCAGCAGTTACGACAGGTACTACGAGCAGTACTTC.

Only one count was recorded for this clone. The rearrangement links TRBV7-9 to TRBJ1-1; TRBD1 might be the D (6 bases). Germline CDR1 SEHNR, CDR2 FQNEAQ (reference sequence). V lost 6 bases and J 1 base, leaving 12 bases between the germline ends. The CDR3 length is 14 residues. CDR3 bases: TGTGCCAGCAGACCCACGGGACAGAACACTGAAGCTTTCTTT. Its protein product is CASRPTGQNTEAFF.

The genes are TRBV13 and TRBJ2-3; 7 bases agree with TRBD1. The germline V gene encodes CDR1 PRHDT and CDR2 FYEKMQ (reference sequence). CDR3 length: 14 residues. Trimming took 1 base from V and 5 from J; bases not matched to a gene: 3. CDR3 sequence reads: CASSLEGGIDTQYF. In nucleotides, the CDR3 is TGTGCCAGCAGCTTAGAAGGGGGCATAGATACGCAGTATTTT.

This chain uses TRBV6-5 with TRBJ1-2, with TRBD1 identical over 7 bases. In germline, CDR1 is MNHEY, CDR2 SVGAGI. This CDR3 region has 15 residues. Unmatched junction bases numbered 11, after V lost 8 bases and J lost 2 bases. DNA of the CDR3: TGTGCCAGCCATGGATCCAACAGGGGAAACTATGGCTACACCTTC. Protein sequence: CASHGSNRGNYGYTF.

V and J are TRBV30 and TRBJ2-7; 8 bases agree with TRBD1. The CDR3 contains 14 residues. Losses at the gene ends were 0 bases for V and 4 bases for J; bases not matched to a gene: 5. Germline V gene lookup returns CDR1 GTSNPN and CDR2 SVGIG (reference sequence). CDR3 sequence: CAWSVGTGFYEQYF. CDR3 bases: TGTGCCTGGAGTGTAGGGACAGGCTTTTACGAGCAGTACTTC.

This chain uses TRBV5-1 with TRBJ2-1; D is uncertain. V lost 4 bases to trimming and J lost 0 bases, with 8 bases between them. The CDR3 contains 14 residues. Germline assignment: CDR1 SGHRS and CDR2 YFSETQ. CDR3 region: CASSHMVSYNEQFF. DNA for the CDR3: TGCGCCAGCAGCCACATGGTCTCCTACAATGAGCAGTTCTTC.

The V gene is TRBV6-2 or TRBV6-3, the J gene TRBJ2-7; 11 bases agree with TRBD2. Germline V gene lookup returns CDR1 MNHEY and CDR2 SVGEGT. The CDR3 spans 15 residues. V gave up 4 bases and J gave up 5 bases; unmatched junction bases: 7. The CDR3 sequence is CASSSDLAGGNEQYF. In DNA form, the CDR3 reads TGTGCCAGCAGTTCCGACCTAGCGGGAGGTAACGAGCAGTACTTC.

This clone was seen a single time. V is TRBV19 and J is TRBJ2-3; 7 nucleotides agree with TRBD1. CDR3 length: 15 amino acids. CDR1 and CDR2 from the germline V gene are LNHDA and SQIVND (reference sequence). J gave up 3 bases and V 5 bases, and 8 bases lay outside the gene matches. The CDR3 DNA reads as TGTGCCAGTAGTCCCCCCGGGACAGTGACAGATACGCAGTATTTT. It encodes CASSPPGTVTDTQYF. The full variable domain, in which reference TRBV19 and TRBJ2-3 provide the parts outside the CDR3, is DGGITQSPKYLFRKEGQNVTLSCEQNLNHDAMYWYRQDPGQGLRLIYYSQIVNDFQKGDIAEGYSVSREKKESFPLTVTSAQKNPTAFYLCASSPPGTVTDTQYFGPGTRLTVL.

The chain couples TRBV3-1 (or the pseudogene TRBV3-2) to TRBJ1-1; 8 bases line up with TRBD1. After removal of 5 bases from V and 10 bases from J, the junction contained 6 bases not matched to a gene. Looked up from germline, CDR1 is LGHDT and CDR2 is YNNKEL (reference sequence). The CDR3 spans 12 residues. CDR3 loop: CASSSRTGTAFF. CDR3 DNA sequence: TGTGCCAGCAGCTCCCGGACAGGGACAGCTTTCTTT.

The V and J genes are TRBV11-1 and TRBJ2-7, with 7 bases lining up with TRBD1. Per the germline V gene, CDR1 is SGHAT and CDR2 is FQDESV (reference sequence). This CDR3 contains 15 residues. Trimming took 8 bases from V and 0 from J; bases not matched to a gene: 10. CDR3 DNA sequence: TGTGCCAGCGGCCACAGGGGAAGTTACTCCTACGAGCAGTACTTC. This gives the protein CASGHRGSYSYEQYF.

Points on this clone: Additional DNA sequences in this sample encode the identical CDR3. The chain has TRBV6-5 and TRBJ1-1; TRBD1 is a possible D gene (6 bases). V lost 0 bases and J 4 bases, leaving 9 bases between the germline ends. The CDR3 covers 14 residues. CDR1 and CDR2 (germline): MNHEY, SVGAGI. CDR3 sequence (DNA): TGTGCCAGCAGTTACTCGGGAGGGGGCACTGAAGCTTTCTTT. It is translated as CASSYSGGGTEAFF.

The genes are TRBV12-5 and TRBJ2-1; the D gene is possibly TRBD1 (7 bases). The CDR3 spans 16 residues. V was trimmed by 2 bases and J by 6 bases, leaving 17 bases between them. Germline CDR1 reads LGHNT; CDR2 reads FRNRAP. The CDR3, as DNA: TGTGCTAGTGGTTTGTACAGTGCTCAGGGGGGCAATGAGCAGTTCTTC. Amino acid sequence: CASGLYSAQGGNEQFF. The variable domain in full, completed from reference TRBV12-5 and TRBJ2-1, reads DARVTQTPRHKVTEMGQEVTMRCQPILGHNTVFWYRQTMMQGLELLAYFRNRAPLDDSGMPKDRFSAEMPDATLATLKIQPSEPRDSAVYFCASGLYSAQGGNEQFFGPGTRLTVL.

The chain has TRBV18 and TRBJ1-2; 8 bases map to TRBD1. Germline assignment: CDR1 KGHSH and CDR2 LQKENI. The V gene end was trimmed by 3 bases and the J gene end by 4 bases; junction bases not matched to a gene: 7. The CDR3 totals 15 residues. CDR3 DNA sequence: TGTGCCAGCTCACCGGACAGGGTGTGGGGCTATGGCTACACCTTC. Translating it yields CASSPDRVWGYGYTF.

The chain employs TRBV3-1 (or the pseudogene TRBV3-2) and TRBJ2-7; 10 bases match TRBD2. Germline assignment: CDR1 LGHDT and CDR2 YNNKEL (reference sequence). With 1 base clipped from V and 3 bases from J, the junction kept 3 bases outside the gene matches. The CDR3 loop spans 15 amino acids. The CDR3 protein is CASSQGPSGSYEQYF. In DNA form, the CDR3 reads TGTGCCAGCAGCCAAGGACCTAGCGGGAGCTACGAGCAGTACTTC.